Below are 16 T cell receptor beta chains sequenced from a single sample in a study of pediatric ulcerative colitis (dated by TCRdb to 2018 to 2020). Receptor libraries were prepared by the immunoSEQ multiplex PCR assay. Imported from immuneACCESS, the table was reduced by TCRdb to in-frame sequences with V and J called. These copies leave out some clones; in studies compared against another copy, an unresolved V gene accounts for under half, and the cause of the remainder is not known. The sample yields more than 45,000 clones; 87% were counted once. The biggest ten clones account for around 1.4% of the sample. The sample consisted of blood. The receptors shown here come from a boy younger than 18 who was a control in a study of pediatric ulcerative colitis.

The gene calls are TRBV28 and TRBJ2-7; D not resolved. Trimming removed 7 bases at V and 1 base at J, with 11 bases between. This CDR3 has 13 residues. Per germline, CDR1 MDHEN and CDR2 SYDVKM. CDR3 in amino acids: CASILMGSYEQYF. For the CDR3, the DNA is TGTGCCAGCATTTTGATGGGGTCCTACGAGCAGTACTTC.

The gene calls are TRBV30 and TRBJ2-2, with TRBD2 identical over 7 bases. Unmatched junction bases numbered 4, after V lost 4 bases and J lost 2 bases. This CDR3 comprises 14 residues. CDR1 and CDR2 (germline): GTSNPN, SVGIG (reference sequence). CDR3 sequence reads: CAWKLARNTGELFF. CDR3 nucleotide sequence: TGTGCCTGGAAACTAGCGAGAAACACCGGGGAGCTGTTTTTT.

The V call is TRBV7-8, the J call TRBJ2-3; 9 bases are shared with TRBD2. V lost 5 bases to trimming and J lost 4 bases; unmatched junction nucleotides: 10. The CDR3 consists of 16 residues. Germline V lookup: CDR1 SGHVS, CDR2 FQNEAQ. The CDR3 spells CASSRLRGRGADTQYF. The CDR3 DNA is TGTGCCAGCAGCCGACTACGCGGGAGGGGCGCAGATACGCAGTATTTT.

V and J are TRBV11-2 and TRBJ2-6; weak D call: TRBD2 (5 bases). The CDR3 has 19 residues. Deletions cut 2 bases from V and 2 bases from J, with 19 bases between. Germline V CDR1 and CDR2: SGHAT, FQNNGV. The CDR3: CASSLSYGVWQAGANVLTF. The CDR3 DNA reads as TGTGCCAGCAGCTTATCTTACGGGGTTTGGCAGGCTGGGGCCAACGTCCTGACTTTC.

The CDR3 region has the DNA TGTGCCAGTAGATCTAGCGGAAAATCCTACAATGAGCAGTTCTTC. It yields the protein CASRSSGKSYNEQFF. The chain recombines TRBV19 with TRBJ2-1; TRBD2 matches at 7 bases. Germline CDR1 is LNHDA and CDR2 is SQIVND (reference sequence). The CDR3 runs 15 residues. Unmatched junction bases numbered 6, after V lost 6 bases and J lost 1 base.

J is TRBJ2-1 and V is TRBV4-1, with 9 nucleotides matching TRBD2. Per germline, CDR1 MGHRA and CDR2 YSYEKL. V lost 4 bases to trimming and J lost 6 bases; unmatched junction nucleotides: 10. This CDR3 has 16 amino acids. The CDR3 region has the DNA TGCGCCAGCAGCCTCGATAGCGGGAGCCCCCCCAATGAGCAGTTCTTC. It is translated as CASSLDSGSPPNEQFF.

This sequence joins TRBV18 and TRBJ2-7; D tentatively reads TRBD1 or TRBD2 (5 bases each). The CDR3 spans 16 residues. Germline assignment: CDR1 KGHSH and CDR2 LQKENI. V lost 1 base and J lost 4, with 17 bases in between. This chain's CDR3 is CASSPLGGSGDYEQYF. The CDR3 nucleotides are TGTGCCAGCTCACCACTTGGGGGTAGTGGGGATTACGAGCAGTACTTC.

The genes are TRBV28 and TRBJ1-2; 7 positions match TRBD1. The CDR3 runs 14 residues. The germline V gene has CDR1 MDHEN and CDR2 SYDVKM. Trimming removed 6 bases from V and 4 bases from J; junction bases left unmatched: 8. CDR3 protein: CASSFRTGGYGYTF. The CDR3 DNA follows: TGTGCCAGCAGCTTCAGGACAGGAGGCTATGGCTACACCTTC.

The chain combines TRBV6-4 with TRBJ2-3, with 12 bases lining up with TRBD2. The CDR3 has 16 amino acids. The germline CDR1 and CDR2 sequences are MRHNA and SNTAGT. J was trimmed by 1 base and V by 3 bases; bases with no gene match: 2. The CDR3 bases are TGTGCCAGCAGTGAATCTAGCGGGGGGGGCACAGATACGCAGTATTTT. Its protein is CASSESSGGGTDTQYF.

J is TRBJ1-2 and V is TRBV18; D gene uncertain. V was pared by 3 bases and J by 7 bases, with 12 bases between. The CDR3 has 13 residues. Per germline, CDR1 KGHSH and CDR2 LQKENI. The CDR3 is CASSPTGLGGYTF. The CDR3, as DNA: TGTGCCAGCTCACCCACCGGACTTGGTGGCTACACCTTC.

Turning to this clone: Other DNA sequences in this sample translate to the same CDR3. V is TRBV2 and J is TRBJ1-1; unclear D gene. With 2 bases removed from V and 5 bases from J, the gap between germline ends came to 9 bases. CDR1 is SNHLY, CDR2 FYNNEI, per germline. This CDR3 has 13 amino acids. CDR3 loop: CASSEQGGTEAFF. The DNA for the CDR3 is TGTGCCAGCAGTGAACAAGGCGGGACTGAAGCTTTCTTT.

The CDR3 DNA is TGTGCCAGCTCAAATTTACAGGGGAGGCCCTACGAGCAGTACTTC. Translation: CASSNLQGRPYEQYF. This chain links TRBV18 with TRBJ2-7; D perhaps matches TRBD1 (7 bases). Trimming cost V 5 bases and J 2 bases, with 16 bases left between them. Germline assignment: CDR1 KGHSH and CDR2 LQKENI. CDR3 length: 15 amino acids.

The V gene is TRBV9, the J gene TRBJ2-5; TRBD1 aligns across 12 bases. Germline CDR1 reads SGDLS; CDR2 reads YYNGEE. The CDR3 loop spans 15 amino acids. V lost 3 bases and J lost 3; bases outside the gene matches: 3. The CDR3 region is CASSAGTGGEETQYF. As DNA, the CDR3 is TGTGCCAGCAGCGCCGGGACAGGGGGCGAAGAGACCCAGTACTTC. The full variable domain, completed using reference TRBV9 and TRBJ2-5, is DSGVTQTPKHLITATGQRVTLRCSPRSGDLSVYWYQQSLDQGLQFLIQYYNGEERAKGNILERFSAQQFPDLHSELNLSSLELGDSALYFCASSAGTGGEETQYFGPGTRLLVL.

The chain combines TRBV6-1 with TRBJ2-5; 10 bases are shared with TRBD1. The CDR3 has 15 residues. CDR1 is MNHNS and CDR2 is SASEGT in the germline V gene. After removal of 3 bases from V and 4 bases from J, the junction contained 5 bases not matched to a gene. CDR3 region: CASSEGTGVGETQYF. The CDR3 DNA sequence: TGTGCCAGCAGTGAGGGGACAGGGGTGGGAGAGACCCAGTACTTC.

J is TRBJ2-5 and V is TRBV7-7; D gene unclear. CDR1 and CDR2 from the germline V gene are SSHAT and FNYEAQ (reference sequence). Trimming took off 4 bases at V and 5 bases at J, with 8 bases between the two ends. The CDR3 is 12 amino acids. CDR3 amino acids: CASSSGGETQYF. The CDR3, as DNA: TGTGCCAGCAGCTCGGGTGGGGAGACCCAGTACTTC.

V is TRBV19 and J is TRBJ2-3, with TRBD2 matching over 10 bases. The CDR3 runs 14 residues. With 2 bases clipped from V and 6 bases from J, the junction kept 2 bases outside the gene matches. The germline CDR1 and CDR2 sequences are LNHDA and SQIVND (reference sequence). CDR3: CASSISGGADTQYF. DNA of the CDR3: TGTGCCAGTAGTATAAGCGGGGGGGCCGATACGCAGTATTTT.